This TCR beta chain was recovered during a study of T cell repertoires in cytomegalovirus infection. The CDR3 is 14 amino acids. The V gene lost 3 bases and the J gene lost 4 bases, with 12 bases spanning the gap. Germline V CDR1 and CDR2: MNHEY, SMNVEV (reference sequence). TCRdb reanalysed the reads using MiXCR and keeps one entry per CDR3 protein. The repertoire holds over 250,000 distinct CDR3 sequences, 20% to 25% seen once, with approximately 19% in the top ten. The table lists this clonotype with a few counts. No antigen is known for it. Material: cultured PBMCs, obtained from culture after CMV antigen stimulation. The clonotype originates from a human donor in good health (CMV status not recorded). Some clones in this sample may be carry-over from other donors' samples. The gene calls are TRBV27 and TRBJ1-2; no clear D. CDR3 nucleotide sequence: TGTGCCAGCAGTTTGCTGGGGTCGGGCTATGGCTACACCTTC. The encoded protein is CASSLLGSGYGYTF.